This TCR beta chain is drawn from a study of CD8+CD57+ T cells in acquired aplastic anemia. The template for TCR beta VDJ and CDR3 sequence profiling was genomic DNA. One entry per CDR3 protein results from TCRdb running MiXCR on the reads. This sample yields some 180,000 distinct CDR3 sequences, of which roughly 65% are seen a single time; under 45% belongs to the top ten. V was clipped by 4 bases and J by 7 bases, with 11 bases between them. Germline V CDR1 and CDR2: SQVTM, ANQGSEA. The CDR3 spans 12 residues. Patients sequenced had flow cytometry evidence of CD8+CD57+ cell expansion. The origin of this receptor is a human donor with aplastic anemia. V is TRBV29-1 and J is TRBJ2-1; no reliable D call. The sequencing input was sorted CD4+, CD8+, or CD8+CD57+ T cells (not recorded which) from PBMCs. The CDR3 bases are TGCAGCGTTGTGGGCGTTGCGAATGAGCAGTTCTTC. This sequence encodes CSVVGVANEQFF.